The clone carrying this T cell receptor beta chain was seen at least ten times. V lost 7 bases to trimming and J lost 3 bases, with 12 bases between them. Germline V gene sequence: CDR1 SQVTM, CDR2 ANQGSEA. The CDR3 is 12 amino acids. The sample is drawn from a study of CD8 T cells in ankylosing spondylitis. TCRdb recomputed calls from the 5' RACE reads with MiXCR, one row per CDR3 protein. The sample lists approximately 60,000 distinct CDR3 sequences; about 6.2% were seen once. The specimen sequenced was synovial fluid, either unsorted or a sorted T cell fraction (not recorded which). This chain joins TRBV29-1 and TRBJ2-5, with a tentative D call TRBD2 (6 bases). This TCR derives from a male donor with ankylosing spondylitis. The CDR3 bases are TGCAGCGCCCGTAGCGGCGAAGAGACCCAGTACTTC. This codes for CSARSGEETQYF.